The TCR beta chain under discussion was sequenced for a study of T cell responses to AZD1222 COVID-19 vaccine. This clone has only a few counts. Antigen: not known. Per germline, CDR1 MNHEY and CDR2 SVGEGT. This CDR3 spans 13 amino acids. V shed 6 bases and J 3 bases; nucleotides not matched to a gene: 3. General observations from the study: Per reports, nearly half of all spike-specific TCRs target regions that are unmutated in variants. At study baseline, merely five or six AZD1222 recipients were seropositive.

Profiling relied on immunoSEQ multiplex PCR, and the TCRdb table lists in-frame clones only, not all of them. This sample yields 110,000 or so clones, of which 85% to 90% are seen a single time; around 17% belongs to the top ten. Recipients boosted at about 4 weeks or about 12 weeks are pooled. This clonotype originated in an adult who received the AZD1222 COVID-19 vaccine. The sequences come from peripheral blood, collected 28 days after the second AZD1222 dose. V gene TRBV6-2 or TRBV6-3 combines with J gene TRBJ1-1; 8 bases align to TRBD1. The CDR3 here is CASSLTGDTEAFF. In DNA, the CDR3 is TGTGCCAGCAGCCTGACAGGGGACACTGAAGCTTTCTTT.